These 30 T cell receptor beta chains came from one sample sequenced in a study of blood T cell repertoires in COVID-19. The method was immunoSEQ multiplex PCR; TCRdb's version includes in-frame clones alone and lacks a portion of them. The sample records about 220,000 clones, more than 65% being singletons. The sample taken for sequencing was peripheral blood. These receptors came from a woman of 80 years or more with acute or convalescent COVID-19.

J is TRBJ2-3 and V is TRBV6-5; TRBD2 matches 9 bases. V gave up 0 bases and J gave up 1 base; unmatched junction bases: 2. Germline-derived CDR1 and CDR2 are MNHEY and SVGAGI. The CDR3 extends over 16 amino acids. The CDR3 loop is CASSYSLAGGTDTQYF. The CDR3 DNA reads as TGTGCCAGCAGTTACTCGTTAGCGGGAGGCACAGATACGCAGTATTTT.

The genes are TRBV19 and TRBJ2-7, with 7 bases matching TRBD1. V shed 3 bases and J 3 bases; nucleotides not matched to a gene: 8. Germline loops: CDR1 LNHDA, CDR2 SQIVND (reference sequence). This CDR3 has 15 amino acids. The CDR3 DNA follows: TGTGCCAGTAGTATCGGGGACAGTTTCCGCTACGAGCAGTACTTC. Protein: CASSIGDSFRYEQYF.

The chain uses TRBV5-1 and TRBJ1-4; 8 bases map to TRBD1. CDR3 length: 14 residues. Trimming cost V 6 bases and J 5 bases; bases outside gene matches: 6. From germline, CDR1 is SGHRS and CDR2 YFSETQ. CDR3 loop: CASTPGQANEKLFF. CDR3 sequence (DNA): TGCGCCAGCACCCCGGGACAGGCGAATGAAAAACTGTTTTTT.

A single count supports this clone. The V call is TRBV6-2 or TRBV6-3, the J call TRBJ2-1; TRBD2 matches at 11 bases. CDR3 length: 19 residues. Germline-derived CDR1 and CDR2 are MNHEY and SVGEGT. V shed 2 bases, J shed 0 bases, and the junction held 9 bases outside the gene matches. CDR3 DNA: TGTGCCAGCAGTTACGTGGCTAGCGGGGGGCTCCTCTCCTACAATGAGCAGTTCTTC. Its protein product is CASSYVASGGLLSYNEQFF.

The chain uses TRBV3-1 (or the pseudogene TRBV3-2) and TRBJ1-6; D is perhaps TRBD1 (6 bases). The CDR3 spans 14 residues. Trimming took off 4 bases at V and 10 bases at J, with 14 bases between the two ends. Per the germline V gene, CDR1 is LGHDT and CDR2 is YNNKEL (reference sequence). CDR3 protein: CASSLTGSGSPLHF. CDR3 in DNA: TGTGCCAGCAGCCTAACAGGGTCGGGGTCACCCCTCCACTTT.

This chain joins TRBV7-6 and TRBJ1-1, with TRBD1 matching over 8 bases. CDR3 length: 11 amino acids. Germline CDR1 and CDR2: SGHVS and FNYEAQ. V was clipped by 4 bases and J by 11 bases; unmatched bases: 3. CDR3 loop: CASSSGGEAFF. CDR3 sequence (DNA): TGTGCCAGCAGCTCAGGGGGCGAGGCTTTCTTT.

The chain combines TRBV28 with TRBJ2-7; 8 nucleotides agree with TRBD1. The CDR3 contains 12 residues. Germline V gives CDR1 MDHEN, CDR2 SYDVKM. V lost 10 bases, J lost 4 bases, and 6 bases stayed unmatched. The CDR3 loop reads CATDRVGYEQYF. Written as DNA, the CDR3 is TGTGCCACGGACAGGGTCGGGTACGAGCAGTACTTC.

The chain recombines TRBV10-3 with TRBJ2-3; D call uncertain. Trimming left V 0 bases short and J 3 bases short, with 4 bases between. The CDR3 runs to 13 residues. CDR1 is ENHRY, CDR2 SYGVKD, per germline. Here the CDR3 reads CAISESTTDTQYF. CDR3 in DNA: TGTGCCATCAGTGAGTCTACAACAGATACGCAGTATTTT.

The V and J genes are TRBV7-2 and TRBJ1-6; possibly TRBD1 for D (6 bases). Trimming pared 5 bases from V and 7 bases from J, leaving 24 bases between. This CDR3 has 18 residues. Germline assignment: CDR1 SGHTA and CDR2 FQGNSA. The CDR3, as DNA: TGTGCCAGCAGCGTCCCCCCAGGGGATTCGGTGGACAATTCACCCCTCCACTTT. Protein sequence: CASSVPPGDSVDNSPLHF.

The chain has TRBV12-5 and TRBJ2-1, with D uncertain. Germline V gene lookup returns CDR1 LGHNT and CDR2 FRNRAP. Between the trimmed V and J ends, which lost 7 bases and 0 bases, there was a span of 7 bases. This CDR3 is built from 13 residues. CDR3 sequence (DNA): TGTGCTAGTGCTATTAGCTCCTACAATGAGCAGTTCTTC. Its translation: CASAISSYNEQFF.

This clone was seen a single time. The chain employs TRBV9 and TRBJ1-2; 7 nucleotides align to TRBD1. This CDR3 comprises 12 residues. Germline assignment: CDR1 SGDLS and CDR2 YYNGEE. V shed 0 bases, J shed 13 bases, and the junction held 6 bases outside the gene matches. Written as DNA, the CDR3 is TGTGCCAGCAGCGTAGGGACAGGACCCTGCACCTTC. Its protein is CASSVGTGPCTF. The complete variable domain, with remaining parts taken from reference TRBV9 and TRBJ1-2, reads DSGVTQTPKHLITATGQRVTLRCSPRSGDLSVYWYQQSLDQGLQFLIQYYNGEERAKGNILERFSAQQFPDLHSELNLSSLELGDSALYFCASSVGTGPCTFGSGTRLTVV.

This clone has more than one count but fewer than ten. The chain joins TRBV30 to TRBJ1-3; 9 bases match TRBD1. The CDR3 runs to 15 residues. Unmatched junction bases numbered 7, after V lost 3 bases and J lost 4 bases. Germline CDR1 reads GTSNPN; CDR2 reads SVGIG (reference sequence). As DNA, the CDR3 is TGTGCCTGGAGGCCCACCGGGACAGGGGGAAACACCATATATTTT. Translated, it gives CAWRPTGTGGNTIYF.

The V gene is TRBV24-1, the J gene TRBJ2-2; 7 bases match TRBD1. There are 15 residues in the CDR3. The germline V gene encodes CDR1 KGHDR and CDR2 SFDVKD. J lost 3 bases, V lost 9 bases, and 9 bases had no gene match. The CDR3 bases are TGTGCCACCGCCGGGACAGATCGAGACACCGGGGAGCTGTTTTTT. Translation: CATAGTDRDTGELFF.

The V call is TRBV3-1 (or the pseudogene TRBV3-2), the J call TRBJ2-1; maybe TRBD1 (6 bases). The CDR3 has 15 amino acids. V shed 1 base and J shed 5 bases, with 12 bases lying between them. Germline V gives CDR1 LGHDT, CDR2 YNNKEL (reference sequence). CDR3: CASSQVPRTDNEQFF. DNA of the CDR3: TGTGCCAGCAGCCAAGTTCCTCGGACAGACAATGAGCAGTTCTTC.

Note on this clone: At one boundary the junction diverges from the germline segment, which might be a read error. The chain combines TRBV4-3 with TRBJ2-1; D ambiguous. The CDR3 is made up of 15 amino acids. Germline V gene lookup returns CDR1 LGHNA and CDR2 YSLEER. CDR3 DNA sequence: TGCGCCAGCAGCCAAGACATCTACTCCCACAATGAGCAGTTCTTC. This encodes CASSQDIYSHNEQFF.

This clone came up a few times. The chain recombines TRBV28 with TRBJ1-5; no reliable D call. The CDR3 has 12 amino acids. V gave up 6 bases and J gave up 9 bases, with 12 bases separating them. Germline V lookup: CDR1 MDHEN, CDR2 SYDVKM. This CDR3 is CASSLPGAPQHF. The CDR3 DNA reads TGTGCCAGCAGCCTACCGGGTGCGCCCCAGCATTTT.

The chain uses TRBV3-1 (or the pseudogene TRBV3-2) and TRBJ1-3; D gene uncertain. The ends were cut back, 0 bases at V and 2 bases at J, with 5 bases in the middle. CDR3 length: 14 amino acids. Germline V lookup: CDR1 LGHDT, CDR2 YNNKEL (reference sequence). CDR3 nucleotide sequence: TGTGCCAGCAGCCAAGATTTAGCTGGAAACACCATATATTTT. Protein sequence: CASSQDLAGNTIYF.

Here the CDR3 reads CASSRGTTGDPRGYTF. In DNA form, the CDR3 reads TGTGCCAGCAGCCGCGGAACGACAGGGGATCCTCGGGGCTACACCTTC. This chain joins TRBV4-2 and TRBJ1-2; 8 positions match TRBD1. Germline assignment: CDR1 LGHNA and CDR2 YNFKEQ. The CDR3 spans 16 residues. Unmatched junction bases numbered 15, after V lost 4 bases and J lost 8 bases.

This chain joins TRBV19 and TRBJ1-4, with a weak D call TRBD1 (5 bases). This CDR3 is built from 18 residues. Germline values: CDR1 LNHDA, CDR2 SQIVND (reference sequence). V shed 3 bases and J shed 2 bases, with 19 bases lying between them. In DNA form, the CDR3 reads TGTGCCAGTAGTATTCGAGTGCCAGGCGGGGCGACTAATGAAAAACTGTTTTTT. It encodes CASSIRVPGGATNEKLFF.

The chain is built from TRBV4-3 and TRBJ1-4; 8 positions match TRBD1. The V gene end was trimmed by 3 bases and the J gene end by 6 bases; junction bases not matched to a gene: 6. Germline V lookup: CDR1 LGHNA, CDR2 YSLEER. This CDR3 comprises 15 residues. Written as DNA, the CDR3 is TGCGCCAGCAGCCACCAGACAGGGGCGGATGAAAAACTGTTTTTT. Its translation is CASSHQTGADEKLFF.

The chain links TRBV2 to TRBJ1-5, with 7 bases fitting TRBD1. The CDR3 contains 14 residues. The ends lost 6 bases at V and 3 bases at J; junction bases unmatched: 5. Per germline, CDR1 SNHLY and CDR2 FYNNEI. The CDR3 DNA reads TGTGCCAGCAGAGAGACAGGGAACAATCAGCCCCAGCATTTT. It encodes CASRETGNNQPQHF.

This chain links TRBV11-3 with TRBJ2-2; 9 positions match TRBD1. The CDR3 extends over 15 amino acids. V shed 4 bases, J shed 6 bases, and the junction held 6 bases outside the gene matches. Germline CDR1 and CDR2: SGHNT and YENEEA. As DNA, the CDR3 is TGTGCCAGCAGCTCCGGGACAGGGTCATCCGGGGAGCTGTTTTTT. It translates to CASSSGTGSSGELFF.

V gene TRBV19 combines with J gene TRBJ2-3; 12 bases map to TRBD2. CDR1 LNHDA and CDR2 SQIVND come from the germline V gene (reference sequence). Trimming took 5 bases from V and 0 from J; bases not matched to a gene: 3. The CDR3 is 16 residues long. The DNA for the CDR3 is TGTGCCAGTAGTTCAGGACTAGCGGGGAGCACAGATACGCAGTATTTT. Protein: CASSSGLAGSTDTQYF.

This chain connects TRBV3-1 (or the pseudogene TRBV3-2) to TRBJ1-3; a weak D match, TRBD1 (5 bases). This CDR3 contains 15 residues. Looked up from germline, CDR1 is LGHDT and CDR2 is YNNKEL (reference sequence). Between the trimmed V and J ends, which lost 5 bases and 0 bases, there was a span of 11 bases. CDR3 sequence: CASSSGRGSGNTIYF. CDR3 sequence (DNA): TGTGCCAGCAGCTCCGGGAGGGGCTCTGGAAACACCATATATTTT.

In DNA, the CDR3 is TGTGCCTGGGGGAATAAGCTGACAGGGTACGTCGAGACCCAGTACTTC. Translating gives CAWGNKLTGYVETQYF. The chain carries TRBV30 and TRBJ2-5; TRBD1 aligns across 7 bases. The germline gives CDR1 GTSNPN, CDR2 SVGIG (reference sequence). The J segment lost 5 bases and the V segment lost 5 bases, leaving 17 bases of the junction unmatched. CDR3 size: 16 residues.

Turning to this clone: Other DNA sequences of this sample code for an identical CDR3. The V call is TRBV28, the J call TRBJ1-2, with 8 bases fitting TRBD1. CDR1 and CDR2 (germline): MDHEN, SYDVKM. With 5 bases clipped from V and 4 bases from J, the junction kept 3 bases outside the gene matches. The CDR3 extends over 13 amino acids. The CDR3 reads CASSTGTGYGYTF. In DNA, the CDR3 is TGTGCCAGCAGTACCGGGACAGGCTATGGCTACACCTTC.

The genes are TRBV10-3 and TRBJ1-1, with unresolved D. The CDR3 runs to 16 residues. Germline CDR1 ENHRY, CDR2 SYGVKD. V gave up 2 bases and J gave up 0 bases, with 13 bases separating them. The CDR3 DNA sequence: TGTGCCATCAGTGAGCAACACCGGGGAATGAACACTGAAGCTTTCTTT. Encoded protein: CAISEQHRGMNTEAFF.

The genes are TRBV7-2 and TRBJ1-5, with no clear D. CDR3 length: 14 amino acids. V was shortened by 2 bases and J by 7 bases, with 12 bases between the two germline ends. In germline, CDR1 is SGHTA, CDR2 FQGNSA. The CDR3 loop reads CASSLRGVRQPQHF. The CDR3 DNA follows: TGTGCCAGCAGCTTACGGGGAGTTCGCCAGCCCCAGCATTTT.

V gene TRBV19 combines with J gene TRBJ2-6, with 9 bases matching TRBD1. This CDR3 spans 17 amino acids. Unmatched junction bases numbered 5, after V lost 5 bases and J lost 0 bases. From germline, CDR1 is LNHDA and CDR2 SQIVND (reference sequence). CDR3 loop: CASSPTGGGSGANVLTF. The CDR3 DNA follows: TGTGCCAGTAGTCCGACAGGGGGTGGCTCTGGGGCCAACGTCCTGACTTTC.

The chain carries TRBV21-1 and TRBJ1-6. TRBV21-1 constitutes a pseudogene. The CDR3 is 16 residues long. The CDR3 region is CASSKSVTRYNSPLHF. As DNA, the CDR3 is TGTGCCAGCAGCAAAAGCGTAACACGGTATAATTCACCCCTCCACTTT.